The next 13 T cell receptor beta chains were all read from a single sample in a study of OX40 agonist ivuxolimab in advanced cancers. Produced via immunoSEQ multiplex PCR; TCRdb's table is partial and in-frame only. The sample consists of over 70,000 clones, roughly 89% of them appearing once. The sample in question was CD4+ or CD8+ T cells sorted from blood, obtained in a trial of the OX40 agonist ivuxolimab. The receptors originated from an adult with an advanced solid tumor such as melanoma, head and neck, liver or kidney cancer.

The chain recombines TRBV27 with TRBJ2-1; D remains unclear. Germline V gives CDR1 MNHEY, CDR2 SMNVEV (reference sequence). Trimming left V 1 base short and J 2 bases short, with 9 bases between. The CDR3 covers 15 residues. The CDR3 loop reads CASSLLATTYNEQFF. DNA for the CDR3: TGTGCCAGCAGTTTATTAGCTACCACCTACAATGAGCAGTTCTTC.

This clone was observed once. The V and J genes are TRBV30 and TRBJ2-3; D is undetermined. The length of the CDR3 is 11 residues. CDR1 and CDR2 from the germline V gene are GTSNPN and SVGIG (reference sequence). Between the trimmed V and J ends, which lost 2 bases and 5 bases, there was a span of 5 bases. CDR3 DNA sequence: TGTGCCTGGAGTTTCAGAGATACGCAGTATTTT. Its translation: CAWSFRDTQYF.

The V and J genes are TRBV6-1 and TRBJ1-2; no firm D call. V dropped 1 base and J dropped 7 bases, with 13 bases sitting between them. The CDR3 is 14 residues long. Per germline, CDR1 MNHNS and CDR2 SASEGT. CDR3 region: CASSEEAGRSGYTF. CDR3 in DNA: TGTGCCAGCAGTGAAGAGGCAGGAAGGTCTGGCTACACCTTC.

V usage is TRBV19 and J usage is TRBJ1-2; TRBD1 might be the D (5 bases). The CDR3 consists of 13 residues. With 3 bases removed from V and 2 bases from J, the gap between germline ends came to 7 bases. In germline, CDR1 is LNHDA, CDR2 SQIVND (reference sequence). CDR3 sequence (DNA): TGTGCCAGTAGTATGGAGGGGAACTATGGCTACACCTTC. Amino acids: CASSMEGNYGYTF.

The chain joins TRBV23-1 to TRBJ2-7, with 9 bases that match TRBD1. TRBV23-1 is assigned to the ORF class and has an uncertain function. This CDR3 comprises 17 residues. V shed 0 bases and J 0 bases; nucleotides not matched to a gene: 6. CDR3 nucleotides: TGCGCCAGCAGTCAATCGTCCGGGACAGGGAGCTCCTACGAGCAGTACTTC. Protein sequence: CASSQSSGTGSSYEQYF.

The CDR3 sequence is CAISDSGGESPLHF. The CDR3 DNA reads TGTGCCATCAGTGATTCGGGGGGGGAGTCACCCCTCCACTTT. The chain combines TRBV10-3 with TRBJ1-6; TRBD1 might be the D (5 bases). The CDR3 has 14 residues. V was pared by 3 bases and J by 10 bases, with 13 bases between. Germline lookup yields CDR1 ENHRY and CDR2 SYGVKD.

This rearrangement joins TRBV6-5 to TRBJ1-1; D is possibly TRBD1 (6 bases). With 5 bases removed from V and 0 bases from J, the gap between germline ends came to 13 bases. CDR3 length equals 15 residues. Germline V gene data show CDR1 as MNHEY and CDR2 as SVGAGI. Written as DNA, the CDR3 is TGTGCCAGCAGTACCGCAGGGGTTATGAACACTGAAGCTTTCTTT. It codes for CASSTAGVMNTEAFF.

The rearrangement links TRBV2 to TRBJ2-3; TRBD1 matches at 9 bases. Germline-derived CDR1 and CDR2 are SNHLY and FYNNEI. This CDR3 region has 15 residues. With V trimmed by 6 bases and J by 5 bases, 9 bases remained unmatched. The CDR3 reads CASRPPGQGKDTQYF. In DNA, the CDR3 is TGTGCCAGCAGACCTCCCGGACAGGGGAAAGATACGCAGTATTTT.

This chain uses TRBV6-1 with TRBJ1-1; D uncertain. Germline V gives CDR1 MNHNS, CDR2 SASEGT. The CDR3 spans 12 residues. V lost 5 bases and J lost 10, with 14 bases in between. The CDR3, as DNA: TGTGCCAGCAGTCTGTACAGTATTGGAGCTTTCTTT. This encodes CASSLYSIGAFF.

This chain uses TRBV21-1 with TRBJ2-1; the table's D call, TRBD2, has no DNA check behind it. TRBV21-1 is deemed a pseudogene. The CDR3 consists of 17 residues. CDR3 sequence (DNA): TGTGCCAGTATCAGGCGGCTAGCGGGAGAGAACTACAATGAGCAGTTCTTC. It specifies CASIRRLAGENYNEQFF.

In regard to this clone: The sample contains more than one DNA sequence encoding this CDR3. The CDR3 nucleotides are TGTGCCAGTAGTAGGGACAGGCAAGAGACCCAGTACTTC. Translated: CASSRDRQETQYF. The V and J genes are TRBV19 and TRBJ2-5, with 8 bases that match TRBD1. The CDR3 length is 13 residues. Germline V gene lookup returns CDR1 LNHDA and CDR2 SQIVND (reference sequence). Losses at the gene ends were 4 bases for V and 2 bases for J; bases not matched to a gene: 0.

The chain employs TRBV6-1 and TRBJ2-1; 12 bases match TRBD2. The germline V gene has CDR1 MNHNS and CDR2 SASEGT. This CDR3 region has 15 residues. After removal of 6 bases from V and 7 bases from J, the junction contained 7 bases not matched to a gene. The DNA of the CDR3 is TGTGCCAGCAGCCTAGCGGGGGGGCCTTGGAATGAGCAGTTCTTC. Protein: CASSLAGGPWNEQFF.

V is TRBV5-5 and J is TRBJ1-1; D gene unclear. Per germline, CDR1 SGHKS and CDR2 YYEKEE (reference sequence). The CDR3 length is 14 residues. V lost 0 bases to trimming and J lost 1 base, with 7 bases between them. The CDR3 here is CASSLGRANTEAFF. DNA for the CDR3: TGTGCCAGCAGCTTGGGCCGCGCGAACACTGAAGCTTTCTTT.